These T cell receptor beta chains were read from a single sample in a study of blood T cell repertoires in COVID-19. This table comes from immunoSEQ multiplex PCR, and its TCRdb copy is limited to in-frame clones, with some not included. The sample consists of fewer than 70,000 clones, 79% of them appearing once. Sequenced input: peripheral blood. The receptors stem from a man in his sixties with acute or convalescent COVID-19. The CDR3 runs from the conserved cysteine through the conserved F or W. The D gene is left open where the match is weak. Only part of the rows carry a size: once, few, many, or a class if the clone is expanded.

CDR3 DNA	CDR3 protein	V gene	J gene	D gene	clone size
TGTGCCAGTAGGGGGAGAGCGCAGCCCCAGCATTTT	CASRGRAQPQHF	TRBV19	TRBJ1-5	-	-
TGTGCCAGCAGTGTTGGGGGCTGGGATGAGCAGTTCTTC	CASSVGGWDEQFF	TRBV2	TRBJ2-1	-	-
TGTGCCAGCAGCCCGGTCTCCTTCTCCTACGAGCAGTACTTC	CASSPVSFSYEQYF	TRBV6-5	TRBJ2-7	-	many
TGCGCCAGCAGCCCCAGCCTTGGGGGGGAGTATGGCTACACCTTC	CASSPSLGGEYGYTF	TRBV5-1	TRBJ1-2	-	-
TGCGCCAGCAGCTTGTCAGGCCAGCGGGACGACAATGAGCAGTTCTTC	CASSLSGQRDDNEQFF	TRBV5-1	TRBJ2-1	TRBD2	-
TGTGCCAGCAGAACCCCGGGACAGGGGACCACTGAAGCTTTCTTT	CASRTPGQGTTEAFF	TRBV6-5	TRBJ1-1	TRBD1	-
TGCACCGTGACTAGCGGGGGGCCGAGCTCCTACAATGAGCAGTTCTTC	CTVTSGGPSSYNEQFF	TRBV29-1	TRBJ2-1	TRBD2	-
TGTGCCAGCAGTTTAATGGGGGCGACTAGCTCGGAGACCCAGTACTTC	CASSLMGATSSETQYF	TRBV27	TRBJ2-5	-	once
TGTGCCAGCAGTTTCTCGGGACAGATAAACAATGAGCAGTTCTTC	CASSFSGQINNEQFF	TRBV6-6	TRBJ2-1	TRBD1	-
TGTGCCAGCGGTGCGTTCGTCGGAAACACCATATATTTT	CASGAFVGNTIYF	TRBV25-1	TRBJ1-3	-	-
TGTGCCAGTAGTATGGGTGTCGGACAGGGTGAAAAACTGTTTTTT	CASSMGVGQGEKLFF	TRBV19	TRBJ1-4	TRBD1	-
TGTGCCAGCAGTAGACTAGCGGGGGGAGGAGATACGCAGTATTTT	CASSRLAGGGDTQYF	TRBV2	TRBJ2-3	TRBD2	-
TGTGCCATCAGTGGTGTCGGACAGGGAAATTCACCCCTCCACTTT	CAISGVGQGNSPLHF	TRBV10-3	TRBJ1-6	TRBD1	-
TGTGCCAGCTCACCACCGGACAAGATTTCACCCCTCCACTTT	CASSPPDKISPLHF	TRBV18	TRBJ1-6	-	-
TGTGCCAGCAGCCTAGCGGGGGCCACAGATACGCAGTATTTT	CASSLAGATDTQYF	TRBV7-2	TRBJ2-3	TRBD2	-
TGTGCCAGCAGCCTAGGGACAAGCCCCACTGAAGCTTTCTTT	CASSLGTSPTEAFF	TRBV2	TRBJ1-1	-	-
TGTGCCAGCTCACCGAGTAAAGCCGAGCAGTACTTC	CASSPSKAEQYF	TRBV18	TRBJ2-7	-	-
TGTGCCAGTAGTACCCTCGGGACAGGGGATCAGCCCCAGCATTTT	CASSTLGTGDQPQHF	TRBV19	TRBJ1-5	TRBD1	-
TGTGCCAGCAGGAACCACTATGGGGGGGGTGAAAAACTGTTTTTT	CASRNHYGGGEKLFF	TRBV6-5	TRBJ1-4	-	-
TGCGCCAGCAGCGATCTGGGAGGTGGCTATGGCTACACCTTC	CASSDLGGGYGYTF	TRBV5-1	TRBJ1-2	-	once
TGCGCCAGCAGCCTCGGGACTCAGGAGAACACTGAAGCTTTCTTT	CASSLGTQENTEAFF	TRBV5-1	TRBJ1-1	-	-
TGTGCCAGCTCACCAGGGCAGACCTACACGCACAATGAGCAGTTCTTC	CASSPGQTYTHNEQFF	TRBV18	TRBJ2-1	-	-
TGTGCCAGCGTCTTGGGAAACACCATATATTTT	CASVLGNTIYF	TRBV7-6	TRBJ1-3	-	-
TGTGCCAGCACCCTGATACCGGGAGTTAATGGCTACACCTTC	CASTLIPGVNGYTF	TRBV9	TRBJ1-2	-	-